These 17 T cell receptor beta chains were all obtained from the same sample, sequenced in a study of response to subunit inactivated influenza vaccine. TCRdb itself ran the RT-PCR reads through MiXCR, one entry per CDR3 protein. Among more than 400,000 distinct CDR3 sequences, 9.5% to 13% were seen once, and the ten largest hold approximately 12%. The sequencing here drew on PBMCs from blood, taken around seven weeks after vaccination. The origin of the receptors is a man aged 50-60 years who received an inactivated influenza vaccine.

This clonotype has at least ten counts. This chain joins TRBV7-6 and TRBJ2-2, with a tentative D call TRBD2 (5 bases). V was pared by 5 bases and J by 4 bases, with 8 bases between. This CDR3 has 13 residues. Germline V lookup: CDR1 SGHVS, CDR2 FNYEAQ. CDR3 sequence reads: CASSPGITGELFF. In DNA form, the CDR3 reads TGTGCCAGCAGCCCCGGGATCACCGGGGAGCTGTTTTTT.

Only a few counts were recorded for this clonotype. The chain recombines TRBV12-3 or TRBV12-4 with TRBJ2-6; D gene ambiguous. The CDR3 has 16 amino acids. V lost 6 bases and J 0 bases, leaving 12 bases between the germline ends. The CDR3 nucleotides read TGTGCCAGCAGGACGGGTAAATACTCTGGGGCCAACGTCCTGACTTTC. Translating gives CASRTGKYSGANVLTF.

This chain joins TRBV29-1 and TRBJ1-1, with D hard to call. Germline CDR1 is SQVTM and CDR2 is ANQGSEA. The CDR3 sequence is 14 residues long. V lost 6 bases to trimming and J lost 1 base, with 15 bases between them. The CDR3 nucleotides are TGCAGCGTGGATAGACACTGGGGGAACACTGAAGCTTTCTTT. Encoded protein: CSVDRHWGNTEAFF.

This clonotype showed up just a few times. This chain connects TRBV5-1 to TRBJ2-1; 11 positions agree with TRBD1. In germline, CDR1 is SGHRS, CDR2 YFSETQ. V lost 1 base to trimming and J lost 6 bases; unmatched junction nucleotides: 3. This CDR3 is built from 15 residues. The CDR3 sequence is CASSLRTGGSNEQFF. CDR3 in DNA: TGCGCCAGCAGCTTGAGGACAGGGGGCTCCAATGAGCAGTTCTTC.

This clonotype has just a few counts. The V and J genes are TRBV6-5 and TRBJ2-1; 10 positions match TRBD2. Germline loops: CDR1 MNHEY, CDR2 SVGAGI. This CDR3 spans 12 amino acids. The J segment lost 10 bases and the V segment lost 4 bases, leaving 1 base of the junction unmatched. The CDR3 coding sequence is TGTGCCAGCAGTTGGACTAGCGGCGAGCAGTTCTTC. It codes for CASSWTSGEQFF.

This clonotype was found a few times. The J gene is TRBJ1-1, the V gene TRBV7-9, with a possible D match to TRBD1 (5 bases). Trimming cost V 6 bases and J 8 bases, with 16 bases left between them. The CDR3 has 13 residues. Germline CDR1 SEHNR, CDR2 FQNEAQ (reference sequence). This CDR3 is CASSPNGDSEAFF. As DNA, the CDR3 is TGTGCCAGCAGTCCGAATGGAGACAGCGAAGCTTTCTTT.

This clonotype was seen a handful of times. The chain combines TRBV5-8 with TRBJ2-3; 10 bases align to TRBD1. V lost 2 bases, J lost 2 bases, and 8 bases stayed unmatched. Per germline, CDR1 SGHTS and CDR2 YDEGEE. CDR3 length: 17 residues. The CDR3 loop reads CASSLPLGTGVTDTQYF. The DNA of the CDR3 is TGTGCCAGCAGCTTACCTCTCGGGACAGGGGTCACAGATACGCAGTATTTT.

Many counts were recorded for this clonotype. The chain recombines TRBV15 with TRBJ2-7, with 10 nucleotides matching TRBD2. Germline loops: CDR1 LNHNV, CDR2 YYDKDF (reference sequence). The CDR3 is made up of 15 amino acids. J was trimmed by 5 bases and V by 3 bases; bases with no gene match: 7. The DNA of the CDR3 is TGTGCCACCAGCAGGGAGACTAGCGGGTCGCACGAGCAGTACTTC. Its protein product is CATSRETSGSHEQYF.

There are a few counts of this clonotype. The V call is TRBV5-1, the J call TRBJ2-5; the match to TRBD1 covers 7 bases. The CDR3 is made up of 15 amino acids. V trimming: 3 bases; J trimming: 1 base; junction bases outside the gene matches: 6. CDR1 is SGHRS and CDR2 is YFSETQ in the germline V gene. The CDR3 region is CASSSTGSFQETQYF. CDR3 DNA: TGCGCCAGCAGCTCGACAGGGAGCTTCCAAGAGACCCAGTACTTC.

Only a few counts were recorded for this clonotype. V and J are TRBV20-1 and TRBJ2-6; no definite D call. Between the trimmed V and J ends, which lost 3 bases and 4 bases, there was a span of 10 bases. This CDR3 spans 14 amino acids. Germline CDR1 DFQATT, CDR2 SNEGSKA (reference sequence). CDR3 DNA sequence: TGCAGTGCTAGTGTAGCCTCCGGGGCCAACGTCCTGACTTTC. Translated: CSASVASGANVLTF.

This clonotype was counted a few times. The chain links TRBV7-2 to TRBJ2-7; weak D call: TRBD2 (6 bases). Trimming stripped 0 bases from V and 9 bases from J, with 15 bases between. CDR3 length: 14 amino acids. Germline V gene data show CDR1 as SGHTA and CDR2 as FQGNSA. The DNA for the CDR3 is TGTGCCAGCAGCTTAGCCCGCGGGGAATTTGGGCAGTACTTC. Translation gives CASSLARGEFGQYF.

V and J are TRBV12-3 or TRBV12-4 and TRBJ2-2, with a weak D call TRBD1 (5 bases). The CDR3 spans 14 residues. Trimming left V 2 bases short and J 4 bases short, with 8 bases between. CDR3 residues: CASSLQGFTGELFF. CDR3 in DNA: TGTGCCAGCAGTTTACAGGGATTCACCGGGGAGCTGTTTTTT.

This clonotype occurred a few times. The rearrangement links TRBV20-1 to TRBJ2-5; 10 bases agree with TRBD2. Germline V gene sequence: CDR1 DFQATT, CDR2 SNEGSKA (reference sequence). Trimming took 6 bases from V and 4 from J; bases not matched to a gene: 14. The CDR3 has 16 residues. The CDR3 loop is CSAHKITSGAGETQYF. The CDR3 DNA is TGCAGTGCCCATAAGATAACTAGCGGGGCGGGAGAGACCCAGTACTTC.

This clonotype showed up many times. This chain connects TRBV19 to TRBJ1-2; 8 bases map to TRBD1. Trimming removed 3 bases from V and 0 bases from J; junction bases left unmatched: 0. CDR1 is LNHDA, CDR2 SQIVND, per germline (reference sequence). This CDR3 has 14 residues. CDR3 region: CASSMTGANYGYTF. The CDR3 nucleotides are TGTGCCAGTAGTATGACAGGGGCTAACTATGGCTACACCTTC.

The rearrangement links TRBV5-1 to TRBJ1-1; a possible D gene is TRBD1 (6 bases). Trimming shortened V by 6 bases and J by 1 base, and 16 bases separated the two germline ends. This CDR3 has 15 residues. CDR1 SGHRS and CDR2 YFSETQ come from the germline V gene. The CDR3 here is CASTPYGQTNTEAFF. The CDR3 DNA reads TGCGCCAGCACCCCCTACGGACAGACGAACACTGAAGCTTTCTTT.

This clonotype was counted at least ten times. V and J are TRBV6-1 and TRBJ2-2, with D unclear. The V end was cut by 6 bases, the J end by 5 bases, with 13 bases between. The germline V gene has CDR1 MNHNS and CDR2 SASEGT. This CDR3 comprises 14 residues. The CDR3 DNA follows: TGTGCCAGCAGAAGAGGTAGCCCGACCGGGGAGCTGTTTTTT. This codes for CASRRGSPTGELFF.

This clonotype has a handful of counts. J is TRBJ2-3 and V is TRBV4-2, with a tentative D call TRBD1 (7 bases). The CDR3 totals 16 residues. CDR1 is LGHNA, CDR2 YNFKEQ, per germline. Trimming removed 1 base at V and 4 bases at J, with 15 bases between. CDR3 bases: TGTGCCAGCAGCCAAGTACAGGGGAGGTCACCAGATACGCAGTATTTT. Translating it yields CASSQVQGRSPDTQYF.